This T cell receptor beta chain was obtained from a study of blood T cells in healthy people across ages (dated by TCRdb to between 2015 and 2017). Describing the broader study: In model experiments, template switching captured roughly one uniquely barcoded TCR beta cDNA molecule for every two T cells. To track age-related changes in TCR beta repertoire diversity, the study relied on deep sequencing normalized with unique cDNA molecular identifiers. Four age groups were formed from the donors: young (average about 16 years), middle-aged (approximately 39), aged (about 68) and long-lived (less than 85). To avoid experimental bias, donors of different ages were randomly spread across the sequencing lanes. Two additional independent replicas of 1 million unique cDNA reads from the same blood draw were analyzed for two donors (one aged 18 to 30 and one aged 80 or older).

Receptors were amplified or captured by 5' RACE. Sequencing used an Illumina HiSeq 2500. The second PCR ran for about 6 to 11 cycles and used a J-beta primer mix along with a sample-barcoded 5' primer. A unique molecular identifier was introduced onto each TCR beta cDNA molecule by a template-switch 5' adaptor carrying 12 random nucleotides. Each sample yielded at least 2.5 million CDR3-containing paired-end reads. First-strand cDNA was synthesized from all RNA with the Mint cDNA synthesis kit, primed by a TRBC-specific oligonucleotide. Following uracil-DNA glycosylase treatment, a first 18-cycle PCR with universal primers M1SS and BC2_uni_R was performed on all cDNA. The study's own analysis went as follows. Each sample was normalized by randomly selecting 1 million high-quality reads, each carrying a distinct molecular identifier. Reads sharing molecular identifiers were discarded rather than binned into consensus sequences. MiTCR, set to a Q25 quality threshold and the strictest error-elimination algorithm, was used for CDR3 identification, clonotype clustering and error correction. A nonparametric unseen species model with Euler transformation was used to estimate a lower bound on total TCR beta diversity. TCRdb applied fastp at Q25 and MiXCR to the public reads, then kept only in-frame beta chains. Under each unique CDR3 protein, matching rows form one entry showing the most common genes and DNA. These V and J calls are TCRdb output, not the study's own analysis. This sample holds about 1.5 million distinct CDR3 sequences; 40% to 45% were observed only once. Of the sample, less than 5% is held by the ten largest clones.

CDR1 SGDLS and CDR2 YYNGEE were looked up in the germline V gene. The CDR3 starts with the cysteine, ends with the phenylalanine, and has 16 residues. Only the CDR3 DNA is retained, 48 bases long and in frame from the first base. Overall results and qualifications from the work: Total diversity estimates from one million sequenced T cells were considered lower bounds and underestimates. Conclusive comparison of naive and antigen-experienced compartments was prevented by the profiling of bulk unsorted PBMCs. Observed TCR beta diversity correlated strongly with the percentage of naive T cells measured by flow cytometry. As age increased, observed TCR beta diversity per million T cells dropped in a roughly linear way, and a significant reduction was already evident by age roughly 40. Compared with the aged group, the long-lived group had more naive CD4+ T cells, fewer expanded clones and increased TCR diversity, suggesting age selection. Because donor CMV infection status was unknown, age-related changes in expanded clonotypes were potentially confounded.

Systemically healthy Caucasian individuals from Russia, 35 to 40 in total and aged about 6 to 90 years, were included as donors. Roughly 10 milliliters of peripheral blood were drawn from each donor into EDTA-treated Vacutainer tubes. Ficoll-Paque density-gradient centrifugation was used to isolate PBMCs, with at least 6.5 million per sample. Total RNA, at least 6 micrograms per sample, was extracted from PBMCs with Trizol reagent. The percentages of naive CD45RAhigh/CD27high T cells were determined by flow cytometry on a PBMC aliquot from every donor. A note on this clonotype: This clone's antigen is unknown. Relative to the germline gene, one junction end is altered; a read error may explain this.

The receptor's source is a woman younger than 35 in good health. The sequence joins TRBV9 to TRBJ2-1, and possibly TRBD2, on 5 matching bases. TRBJ2-7 explains the end of the DNA better; the J call may be wrong. The sample was blood. The base sequence is TGTGCCAGCAGTGTAGAGGGTGGTTCGGTCTACAATGAGCAGTACTTC. This yields the protein CASSVEGGSVYNEQYF.